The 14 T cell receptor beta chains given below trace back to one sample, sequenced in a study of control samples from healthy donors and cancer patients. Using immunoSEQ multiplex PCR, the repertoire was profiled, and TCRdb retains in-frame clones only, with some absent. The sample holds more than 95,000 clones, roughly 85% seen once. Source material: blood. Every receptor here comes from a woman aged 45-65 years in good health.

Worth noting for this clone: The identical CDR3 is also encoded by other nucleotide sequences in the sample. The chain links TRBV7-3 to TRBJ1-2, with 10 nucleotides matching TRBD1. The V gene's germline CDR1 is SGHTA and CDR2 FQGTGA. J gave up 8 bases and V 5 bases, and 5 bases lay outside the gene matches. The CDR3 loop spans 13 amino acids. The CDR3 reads CASSLGQGYGYTF. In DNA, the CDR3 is TGTGCCAGCAGCCTGGGACAGGGGTACGGCTACACCTTC.

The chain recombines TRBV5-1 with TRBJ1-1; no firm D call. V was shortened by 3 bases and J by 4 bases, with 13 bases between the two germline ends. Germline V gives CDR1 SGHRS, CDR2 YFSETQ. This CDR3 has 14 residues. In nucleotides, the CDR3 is TGCGCCAGCAGCTCGTACTTGGGAAGCACTGAAGCTTTCTTT. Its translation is CASSSYLGSTEAFF.

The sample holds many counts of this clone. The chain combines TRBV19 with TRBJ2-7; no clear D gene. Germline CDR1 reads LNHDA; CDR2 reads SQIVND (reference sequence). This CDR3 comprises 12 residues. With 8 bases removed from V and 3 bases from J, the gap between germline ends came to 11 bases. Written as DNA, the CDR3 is TGTGCCAGTGGACGTGGGGACTACGAGCAGTACTTC. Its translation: CASGRGDYEQYF.

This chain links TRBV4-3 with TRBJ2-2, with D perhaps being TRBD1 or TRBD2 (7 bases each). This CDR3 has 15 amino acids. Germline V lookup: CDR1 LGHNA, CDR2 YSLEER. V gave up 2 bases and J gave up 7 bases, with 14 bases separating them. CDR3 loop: CASSQQGGGIGELFF. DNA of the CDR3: TGCGCCAGCAGCCAACAGGGGGGAGGGATCGGGGAGCTGTTTTTT.

CDR3: CASSAGSGSRQTEAFF. CDR3 sequence (DNA): TGTGCCAGCAGCGCGGGTAGTGGTAGTCGCCAAACTGAAGCTTTCTTT. The rearrangement links TRBV9 to TRBJ1-1, with no clear D. The CDR3 contains 16 residues. V was clipped by 3 bases and J by 5 bases, with 20 bases between them. Germline lookup yields CDR1 SGDLS and CDR2 YYNGEE.

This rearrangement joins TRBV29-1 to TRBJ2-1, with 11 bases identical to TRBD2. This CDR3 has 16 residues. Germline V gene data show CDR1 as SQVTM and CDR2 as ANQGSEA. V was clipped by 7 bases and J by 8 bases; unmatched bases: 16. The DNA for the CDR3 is TGCAGCGGGCTGGGTGGGGCTAGCGGGGGGTCCGATGAGCAGTTCTTC. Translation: CSGLGGASGGSDEQFF.

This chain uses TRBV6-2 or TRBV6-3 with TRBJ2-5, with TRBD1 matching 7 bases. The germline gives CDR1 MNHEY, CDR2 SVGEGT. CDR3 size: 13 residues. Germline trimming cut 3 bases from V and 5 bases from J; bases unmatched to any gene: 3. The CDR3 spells CASSYDRDETQYF. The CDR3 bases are TGTGCCAGCAGTTATGACAGGGATGAGACCCAGTACTTC.

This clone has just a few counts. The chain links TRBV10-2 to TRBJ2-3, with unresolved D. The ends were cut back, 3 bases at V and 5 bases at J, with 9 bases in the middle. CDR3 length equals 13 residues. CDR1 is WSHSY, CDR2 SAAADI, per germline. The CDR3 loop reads CASSERARDTQYF. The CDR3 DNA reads TGCGCCAGCAGTGAACGGGCGCGAGATACGCAGTATTTT.

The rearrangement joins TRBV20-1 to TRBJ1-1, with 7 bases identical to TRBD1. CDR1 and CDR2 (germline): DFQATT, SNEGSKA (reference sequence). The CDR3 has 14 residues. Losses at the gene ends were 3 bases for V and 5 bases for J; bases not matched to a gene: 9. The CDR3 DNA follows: TGCAGTGCTAGTGAGGGGGCGGGTAGGACTGAAGCTTTCTTT. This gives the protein CSASEGAGRTEAFF.

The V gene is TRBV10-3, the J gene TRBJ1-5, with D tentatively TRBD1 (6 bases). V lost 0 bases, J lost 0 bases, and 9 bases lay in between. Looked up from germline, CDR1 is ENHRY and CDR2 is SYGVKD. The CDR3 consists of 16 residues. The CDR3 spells CAISESGGGSNQPQHF. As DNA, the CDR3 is TGTGCCATCAGTGAGTCAGGGGGGGGTAGCAATCAGCCCCAGCATTTT.

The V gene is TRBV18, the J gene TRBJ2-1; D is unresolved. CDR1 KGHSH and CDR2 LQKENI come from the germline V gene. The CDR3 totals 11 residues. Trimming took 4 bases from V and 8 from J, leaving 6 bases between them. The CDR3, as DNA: TGTGCCAGCTCACATACGGATGAGCAGTTCTTC. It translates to CASSHTDEQFF.

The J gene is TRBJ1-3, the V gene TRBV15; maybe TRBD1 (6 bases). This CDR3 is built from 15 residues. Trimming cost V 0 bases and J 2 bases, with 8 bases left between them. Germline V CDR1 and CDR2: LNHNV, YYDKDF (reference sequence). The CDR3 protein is CATSRDPGAGNTIYF. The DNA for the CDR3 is TGTGCCACCAGCAGAGATCCAGGGGCTGGAAACACCATATATTTT. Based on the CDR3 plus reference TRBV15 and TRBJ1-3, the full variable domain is DAMVIQNPRYQVTQFGKPVTLSCSQTLNHNVMYWYQQKSSQAPKLLFHYYDKDFNNEADTPDNFQSRRPNTSFCFLDIRSPGLGDTAMYLCATSRDPGAGNTIYFGEGSWLTVV.

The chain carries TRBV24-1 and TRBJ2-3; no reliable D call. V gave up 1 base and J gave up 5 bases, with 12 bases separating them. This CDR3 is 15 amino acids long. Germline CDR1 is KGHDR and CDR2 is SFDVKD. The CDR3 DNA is TGTGCCACCAGTGATTTAGGGCTAGATCAAGATACGCAGTATTTT. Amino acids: CATSDLGLDQDTQYF.

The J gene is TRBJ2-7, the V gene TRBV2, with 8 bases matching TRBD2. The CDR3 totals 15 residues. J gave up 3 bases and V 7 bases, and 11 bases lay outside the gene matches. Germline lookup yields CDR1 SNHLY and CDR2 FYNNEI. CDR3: CASNLESGSLYEQYF. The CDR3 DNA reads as TGTGCCAGCAATCTAGAAAGCGGGAGCCTCTACGAGCAGTACTTC.